This TCR beta chain was recovered during a study of T cell repertoires in cytomegalovirus infection. Study background: Both a matching HLA type and CMV infection were indicated by public TCR beta signatures.

This clonotype was counted at least ten times. As yet, its antigen is unknown. V was pared by 2 bases and J by 0 bases, with 4 bases between. The CDR3 is 13 amino acids. General observations from the study: The cumulative frequency of public TCR beta families distinguished individuals who carried CMV together with the relevant HLA.

TCRdb redid the calling of the reads with MiXCR, one entry per CDR3 protein. The data contain about 130,000 distinct CDR3 sequences, 8.8% of them singletons. The origin of this receptor is a human donor in good health (CMV status not recorded). Some clones in this sample may be carry-over from other donors' samples. The J gene is TRBJ1-1, the V gene TRBV12-3 or TRBV12-4; D not certain. The material sequenced was PBMCs. CDR3 nucleotides: TGTGCCAGCAGTTTAAAAGTGAACACTGAAGCTTTCTTT. Protein product: CASSLKVNTEAFF.